This T cell receptor beta chain was captured by sequencing in a study of CD4 T cells in relation to SARS-CoV-2 and coronaviruses. The study's findings and limits: Samples before the pandemic and after infection were not matched within any donor. No crossreactivity against non-spike viral proteins was tested here. Roughly 65% of donors had memory CD4+ clonotypes crossrecognizing SARS-CoV-2 and common cold coronavirus spike.

Unexposed donor CD4+ T cells date from 2011-2018, before the COVID-19 pandemic. After ten to eleven days of culture, CD4+ T cells were isolated. Testing used SARS-CoV-2 S/N and four cold-coronavirus spikes on unexposed-donor CD4+ T cells, cells permitting. The repertoire was sequenced with immunoSEQ multiplex PCR; TCRdb's copy has only in-frame clones and lacks some. Here the sample spans 27,000 or so clones, around 67% being singletons. As to this clone: Its cognate antigen is unknown.

Germline V lookup: CDR1 MDHEN, CDR2 SYDVKM. V lost 7 bases, J lost 2 bases, and 9 bases lay in between. The CDR3 sequence is 13 residues long. Sequences were obtained from CD4+ T cells from PBMCs, cultured in vitro. The receptor was derived from a human donor in good health. The J gene is TRBJ1-5, the V gene TRBV28; no reliable D call. CDR3 in amino acids: CASIPGGNQPQHF. The CDR3 DNA follows: TGTGCCAGCATCCCAGGTGGCAATCAGCCCCAGCATTTT.